This record concerns one T cell receptor (beta chain) sequence. Its antigen is unidentified. Mismatch with germline at one junction end may stem from a read error. The CDR3 is 15 residues long. From germline, CDR1 is SGHKS and CDR2 YYEKEE (reference sequence). The data originate from a study of tumor-infiltrating lymphocytes in primary liver carcinoma. Study-wide results and caveats: Since the samples were bulk and unsorted, the CD4+ and CD8+ repertoires were not compared.

Unsorted whole blood served as the source of blood RNA, and germline DNA was extracted as well. Researchers generated TCR beta cDNA from around 510 ng of total RNA, relying on a constant-region primer. Three nested multiplex PCR rounds, a slightly modified ARM-PCR method, built the TCR beta libraries. The first two PCR rounds, roughly 10 cycles each, used TRBV1-TRBV30 forward primers and a C-beta reverse primer. Each CDR3 protein gets one entry after TCRdb re-called the multiplex PCR reads with MiXCR. The table shows around 170,000 distinct CDR3 sequences, with over 50% occurring only once. The chain joins TRBV5-5 to TRBJ1-1; D may be TRBD1 (6 bases). The sample taken for sequencing was peripheral blood. This receptor was obtained from a man aged 40-55 years with primary liver carcinoma and hepatitis B virus infection. CDR3 nucleotides: TGTGCCAGCAGCCCCAATTGGGGGTGGGACACTGAAGTTTTCTTT. Protein: CASSPNWGWDTEVFF.